A selection of T cell receptor beta chains follows, all from one sample in a study of cytotoxic CD8 clonotypes in ibrutinib-treated CLL. TCRdb's table, derived via immunoSEQ multiplex PCR, lists solely in-frame clones and lacks some. Seen here are around 77,000 clones, around 81% observed once, and the top ten hold less than 9%. The input for sequencing was PBMCs, taken at disease progression, from a patient treated with ibrutinib. These receptors all come from a human donor with chronic lymphocytic leukemia. Each CDR3 is given with its conserved first and last residue. The order of the fields is J gene, D gene, clone size, V gene, CDR3 DNA, CDR3 protein. A D gene is named only where the DNA matches it firmly. Some rows mark clone size as missing; the rest say once, few, many or name a class of expanded clone.

>TRBJ2-3|TRBD2|NA|TRBV10-3
TGTGCCACCGTGGGGGGGGTCGCAGATACGCAGTATTTT
CATVGGVADTQYF
>TRBJ2-4|NA|NA|TRBV27
TGTGCCAGCAGTTTAGTGGGGAGTCTAGCCAAAAACATTCAGTACTTC
CASSLVGSLAKNIQYF
>TRBJ2-1|TRBD1|NA|TRBV29-1
TGCAGCGTTGAAGACCGGGACAGGGTTTACAATGAGCAGTTCTTC
CSVEDRDRVYNEQFF
>TRBJ2-7|NA|few|TRBV29-1
TGCAGCGTTCCTCCCCCCCCCTCAGCGCTCTCCTACGAGCAGTACTTC
CSVPPPPSALSYEQYF
>TRBJ1-1|TRBD1|NA|TRBV29-1
TGCAGCGGGGACAGGGGAGGAACTGAAGCTTTCTTT
CSGDRGGTEAFF
>TRBJ1-2|TRBD1|few|TRBV4-1
TGCGCCAGCAGCCAAGCTGGGACAGGGGTCGATAGAAATGGCTACACCTTC
CASSQAGTGVDRNGYTF
>TRBJ1-2|NA|NA|TRBV7-3
TGTGCCAGCAGCTTGACGGGTTCGACTAACTATGGCTACACCTTC
CASSLTGSTNYGYTF
>TRBJ2-3|TRBD2|NA|TRBV6-4
TGTGCCAGCAAGCCTAGCGGGGACACAGATACGCAGTATTTT
CASKPSGDTDTQYF
>TRBJ1-2|TRBD1|NA|TRBV29-1
TGCAGCGTCTTTACACAGGGGTGGGATGGCTACACCTTC
CSVFTQGWDGYTF
>TRBJ2-3|NA|NA|TRBV6-5
TGTGCCAGCAGTTACTCGGCGGGCCCGAGCACAGATACGCAGTATTTT
CASSYSAGPSTDTQYF
>TRBJ1-1|NA|NA|TRBV6-6
TGTGCCAGCAGTTACCAGGGAAGGGGTATGGCTTTCTTT
CASSYQGRGMAFF
>TRBJ1-1|NA|NA|TRBV27
TGTGCCAGCAGTTTAGTCTATTCGGCAGGCCCCACTGAAGCTTTCTTT
CASSLVYSAGPTEAFF
>TRBJ1-1|TRBD1|NA|TRBV18
TGTGCCAGCTCACCACGGGACAGCCAAGAGGCTTTCTTT
CASSPRDSQEAFF
>TRBJ1-2|NA|NA|TRBV14
TGTGCCAGCAGCCAAGCGTCCAACTATGGCTACACCTTC
CASSQASNYGYTF
>TRBJ2-7|TRBD2|once|TRBV30
TGTGCCTGGAGTGACCTGGGACTAGCGGGAGCTGTCGAGCAGTACTTC
CAWSDLGLAGAVEQYF
>TRBJ1-2|TRBD1|NA|TRBV5-1
TGCGCCAGCACCTTACCCGACAGGGGCTATGGCTACACCTTC
CASTLPDRGYGYTF
>TRBJ1-6|NA|NA|TRBV28
TGTGCCAGCAGTTTACCGGACAGCTATAATTCACCCCTCCACTTT
CASSLPDSYNSPLHF
>TRBJ2-1|TRBD2|NA|TRBV29-1
TGCAGCGTCCGGAACCTTGAAGCGGGGCTGAGCTGGAGTGAGTTCTTC
CSVRNLEAGLSWSEFF
>TRBJ2-5|TRBD2|NA|TRBV5-1
TGCGCCAGCAGCCTCGGACTAGCGGGAAAAGAGACCCAGTACTTC
CASSLGLAGKETQYF
>TRBJ2-1|TRBD1|once|TRBV28
TGTGCCAGCAGGCGCGGGACAGGGTACTACAATGAGCAGTTCTTC
CASRRGTGYYNEQFF
>TRBJ2-2|NA|NA|TRBV10-3
TGTGCCACCTCGCCGGGAGCGAACACCGGGGAGCTGTTTTTT
CATSPGANTGELFF
>TRBJ1-3|TRBD1|few|TRBV25-1
TGTGCCAGCAGAGGGTTGGGACAGTTTTCCGGAAACACCATATATTTT
CASRGLGQFSGNTIYF
>TRBJ2-7|NA|few|TRBV11-2
TGTGCCAGCAGTTTACTCTCCGGGACCGGAACCTACGAGCAGTACTTC
CASSLLSGTGTYEQYF
>TRBJ2-1|TRBD1|NA|TRBV11-2
TGTGCCAGCAGCGGGCTCAAGGGACAGCTAAACTACAATGAGCAGTTCTTC
CASSGLKGQLNYNEQFF
>TRBJ1-3|NA|few|TRBV5-1
TGCGCCAGCAGTTGGGACCTTTCTGGAAACACCATATATTTT
CASSWDLSGNTIYF
>TRBJ1-1|TRBD1|NA|TRBV6-6
TGTGCCAGCAGTGACTCGACAGGGGTTATGAACACTGAAGCTTTCTTT
CASSDSTGVMNTEAFF
>TRBJ2-7|NA|NA|TRBV5-6
TGTGCCAGCAGCTCAAGGACACGCCAGGGGGAGCAGTACTTC
CASSSRTRQGEQYF
>TRBJ2-2|NA|few|TRBV5-4
TGTGCCAGCAGCTTCCCGGGTTCGAACACCGGGGAGCTGTTTTTT
CASSFPGSNTGELFF
>TRBJ1-1|NA|NA|TRBV10-3
TGTGCCATCGGAAATAGGACTGAAGCTTTCTTT
CAIGNRTEAFF
>TRBJ2-2|NA|NA|TRBV28
TGTGCCAGCACCAACGGGTGGGAGCTGTTTTTT
CASTNGWELFF
>TRBJ1-2|TRBD1|NA|TRBV19
TGTGCCAGTAGTGAAACCCGGGACAGGGGGATCTATGGCTACACCTTC
CASSETRDRGIYGYTF
>TRBJ1-1|NA|few|TRBV5-1
TGCGCCAGCAGCTTAGGACACGAAGCTTTCTTT
CASSLGHEAFF
>TRBJ2-7|TRBD1|NA|TRBV27
TGTGCCAGCAGTCCAGCGCTGACAGGGAACTACGAGCAGTACTTC
CASSPALTGNYEQYF